This T cell receptor beta chain appears in the sequencing data of a study of cytomegalovirus exposure and HLA in healthy donors. Germline V gene data show CDR1 as SGHRS and CDR2 as YFSETQ. CDR3 length: 16 residues. The V and J ends lost 4 bases and 0 bases, in that order; junction bases with no gene match: 9. The PCR ran on 60 Vbeta and 13 Jbeta primers. The repertoire was sequenced with immunoSEQ multiplex PCR; TCRdb's copy has only in-frame clones and lacks some. The table shows fewer than 130,000 clones, with 70% to 90% occurring only once. The clonotype comes from a man aged 40-49 years in good health and CMV-seronegative. The sequenced sample was PBMCs. The V gene is TRBV5-1, the J gene TRBJ2-5; TRBD1 matches at 7 bases. The CDR3 DNA reads as TGCGCCAGCAGCAAACCTTCCGGGACAGACCAAGAGACCCAGTACTTC. Its protein product is CASSKPSGTDQETQYF.